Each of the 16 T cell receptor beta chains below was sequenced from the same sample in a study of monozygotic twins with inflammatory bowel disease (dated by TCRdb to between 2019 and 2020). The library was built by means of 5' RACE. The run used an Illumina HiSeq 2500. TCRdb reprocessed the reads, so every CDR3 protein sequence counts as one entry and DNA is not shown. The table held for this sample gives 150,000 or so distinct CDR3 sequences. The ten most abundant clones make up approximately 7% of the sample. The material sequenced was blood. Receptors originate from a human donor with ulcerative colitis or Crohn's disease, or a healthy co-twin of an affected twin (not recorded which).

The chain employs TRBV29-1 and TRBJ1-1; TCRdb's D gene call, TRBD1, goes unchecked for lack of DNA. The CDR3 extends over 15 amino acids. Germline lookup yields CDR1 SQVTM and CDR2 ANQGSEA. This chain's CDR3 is CSVGGQGSKNTEASF.

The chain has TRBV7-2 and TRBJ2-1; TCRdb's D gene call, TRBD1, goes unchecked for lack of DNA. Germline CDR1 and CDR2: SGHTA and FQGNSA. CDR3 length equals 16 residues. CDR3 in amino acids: CASSLDRGRWDNEQFF.

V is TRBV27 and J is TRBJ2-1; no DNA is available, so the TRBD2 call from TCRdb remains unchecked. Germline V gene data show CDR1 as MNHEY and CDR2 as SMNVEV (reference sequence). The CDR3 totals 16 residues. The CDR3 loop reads CASSLPSGRPYNEQFF.

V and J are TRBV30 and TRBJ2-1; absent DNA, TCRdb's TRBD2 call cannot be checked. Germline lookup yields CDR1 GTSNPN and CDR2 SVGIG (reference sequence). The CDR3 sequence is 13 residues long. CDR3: CAWSVQGSGEQFF.

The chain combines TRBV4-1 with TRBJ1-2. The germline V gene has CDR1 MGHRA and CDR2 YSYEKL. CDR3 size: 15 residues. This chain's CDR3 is CASSHVTGRDYGYTF.

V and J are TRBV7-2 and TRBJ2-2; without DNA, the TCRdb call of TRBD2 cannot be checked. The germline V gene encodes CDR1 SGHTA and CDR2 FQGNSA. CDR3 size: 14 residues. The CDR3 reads CASSLLGGTGELFF.

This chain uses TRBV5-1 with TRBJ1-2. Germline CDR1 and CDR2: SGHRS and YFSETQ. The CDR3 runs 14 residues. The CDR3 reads CASSLRTDHYGYTF.

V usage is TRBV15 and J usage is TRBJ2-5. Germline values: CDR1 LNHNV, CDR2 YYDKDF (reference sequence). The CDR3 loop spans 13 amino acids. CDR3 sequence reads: CATSGQVGETQYF.

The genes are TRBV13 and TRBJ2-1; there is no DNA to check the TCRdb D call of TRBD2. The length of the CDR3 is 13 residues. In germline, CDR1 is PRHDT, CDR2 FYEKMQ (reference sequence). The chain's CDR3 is CTSGTSGYNEQFF.

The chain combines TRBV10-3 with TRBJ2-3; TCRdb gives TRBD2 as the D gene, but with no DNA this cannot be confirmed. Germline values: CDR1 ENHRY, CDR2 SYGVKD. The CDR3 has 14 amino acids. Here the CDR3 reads CAIRGTSGTDTQYF.

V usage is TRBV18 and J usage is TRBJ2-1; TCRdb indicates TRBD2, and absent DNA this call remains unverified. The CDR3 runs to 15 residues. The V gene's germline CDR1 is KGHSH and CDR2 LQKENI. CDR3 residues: CASSPRPEGYNEQFF.

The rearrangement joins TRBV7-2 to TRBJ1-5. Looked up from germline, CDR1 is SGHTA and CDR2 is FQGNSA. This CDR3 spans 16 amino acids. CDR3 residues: CASSFFRGGPGQPQHF.

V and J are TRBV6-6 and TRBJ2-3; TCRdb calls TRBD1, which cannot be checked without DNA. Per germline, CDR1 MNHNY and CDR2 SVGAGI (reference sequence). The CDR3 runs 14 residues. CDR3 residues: CASSRTRGPDTQYF.

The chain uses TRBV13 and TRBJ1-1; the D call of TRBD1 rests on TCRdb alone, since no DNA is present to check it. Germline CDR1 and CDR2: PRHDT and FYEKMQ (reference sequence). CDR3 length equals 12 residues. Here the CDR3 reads CASSAGYTEAFF.

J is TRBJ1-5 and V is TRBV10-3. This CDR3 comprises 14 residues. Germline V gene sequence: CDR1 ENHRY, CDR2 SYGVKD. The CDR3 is CAISADGSNQPQHF.

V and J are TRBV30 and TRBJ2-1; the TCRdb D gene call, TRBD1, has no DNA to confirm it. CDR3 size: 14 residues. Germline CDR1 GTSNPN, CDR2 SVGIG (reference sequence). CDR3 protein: CAWSTGTGNNEQFF.